One and the same sample provided the 32 T cell receptor beta chains below, sequenced in a study of early T cells in non-severe SARS-CoV-2 infection. TCRdb reprocessed the 5' RACE reads with MiXCR, giving one entry per CDR3 protein. The sample lists approximately 68,000 distinct CDR3 sequences, 10% seen once, with approximately 8% in the top ten. Sequencing was performed on whole blood, taken at baseline. The receptors come from an adult who was a healthcare worker with PCR-confirmed SARS-CoV-2 infection or an uninfected control (not recorded which).

In its sample, this clonotype was seen a few times. This chain connects TRBV5-6 to TRBJ1-1, with no clear D. Trimming pared 2 bases from V and 8 bases from J, leaving 13 bases between. This CDR3 region has 13 residues. CDR1 and CDR2 (germline): SGHDT, YYEEEE. The CDR3 DNA reads as TGTGCCAGCAGCTTAGGGTGGAGGGAAGAAGCTTTCTTT. It yields the protein CASSLGWREEAFF. The variable domain in full, with the rest retrieved from reference TRBV5-6 and TRBJ1-1, is DAGVTQSPTHLIKTRGQQVTLRCSPKSGHDTVSWYQQALGQGPQFIFQYYEEEERQRGNFPDRFSGHQFPNYSSELNVNALLLGDSALYLCASSLGWREEAFFGQGTRLTVV.

The table lists this clonotype with a few counts. The rearrangement links TRBV6-2 or TRBV6-3 to TRBJ1-1; D is ambiguous. Germline lookup yields CDR1 MNHEY and CDR2 SVGEGT. The CDR3 is 12 amino acids. V lost 8 bases and J 2 bases, leaving 9 bases between the germline ends. Here the CDR3 DNA reads TGTGCCAGCGGAGAGTTCAACACTGAAGCTTTCTTT. Translated: CASGEFNTEAFF.

This clonotype was found many times. J is TRBJ2-2 and V is TRBV2, with 10 nucleotides matching TRBD2. The germline V gene encodes CDR1 SNHLY and CDR2 FYNNEI. The CDR3 extends over 18 amino acids. Losses at the gene ends were 2 bases for V and 5 bases for J; bases not matched to a gene: 11. The CDR3 sequence: CASSELPSGGPRTGELFF. The CDR3 DNA is TGTGCCAGCAGTGAACTACCTAGCGGGGGCCCGAGGACCGGGGAGCTGTTTTTT.

In this sample, this clonotype turned up a few times. This chain uses TRBV12-3 or TRBV12-4 with TRBJ1-2, with TRBD1 as a possible D gene (5 bases). CDR3 size: 13 residues. V was trimmed by 7 bases and J by 3 bases, leaving 12 bases between them. CDR3 coding DNA: TGTGCCAGCACCATGGACACTTACTATGGCTACACCTTC. Amino acid sequence: CASTMDTYYGYTF.

This clonotype was observed a handful of times. This sequence joins TRBV27 and TRBJ2-3; unclear D gene. The CDR3 has 15 residues. Trimming took 1 base from V and 2 from J, leaving 10 bases between them. Looked up from germline, CDR1 is MNHEY and CDR2 is SMNVEV (reference sequence). The CDR3 loop is CASSLFLSPTDTQYF. The CDR3 DNA is TGTGCCAGCAGTTTATTTCTGAGTCCCACAGATACGCAGTATTTT.

In this sample, this clonotype turned up many times. The chain employs TRBV4-1 and TRBJ1-6; weak D call: TRBD1 (5 bases). This CDR3 contains 16 residues. The V gene's germline CDR1 is MGHRA and CDR2 YSYEKL. The V end was cut by 4 bases, the J end by 5 bases, with 15 bases between. The CDR3 bases are TGCGCCAGCAGCCGAGATGCCGACAGCAATAATTCACCCCTCCACTTT. Translating it yields CASSRDADSNNSPLHF.

This clonotype was recorded a few times. This sequence joins TRBV11-3 and TRBJ2-2; D may correspond to TRBD1 or TRBD2 (5 bases each). The CDR3 is 15 residues long. In germline, CDR1 is SGHNT, CDR2 YENEEA. The ends were cut back, 5 bases at V and 1 base at J, with 11 bases in the middle. The CDR3 region has the DNA TGTGCCAGCAGCCCCCGGGACGGGAACACCGGGGAGCTGTTTTTT. Translated: CASSPRDGNTGELFF.

This clonotype occurred a few times. The V and J genes are TRBV7-9 and TRBJ2-1, with TRBD2 matching 9 bases. Germline loops: CDR1 SEHNR, CDR2 FQNEAQ (reference sequence). The CDR3 spans 18 residues. Unmatched junction bases numbered 13, after V lost 4 bases and J lost 3 bases. Here the CDR3 DNA reads TGTGCCAGCAGCTCCGACTTCATAGCGGGGGTCAACTACAATGAGCAGTTCTTC. This encodes CASSSDFIAGVNYNEQFF.

The V call is TRBV5-1, the J call TRBJ2-3; D is perhaps TRBD2 (6 bases). Germline V lookup: CDR1 SGHRS, CDR2 YFSETQ. The CDR3 is 16 amino acids. V was trimmed by 5 bases and J by 0 bases, leaving 16 bases between them. CDR3 DNA sequence: TGCGCCAGCAGTCTCATAGGGGACTCTAGCACAGATACGCAGTATTTT. Translation gives CASSLIGDSSTDTQYF.

This clonotype showed up many times. The chain employs TRBV5-5 and TRBJ1-1, with 8 bases identical to TRBD1. This CDR3 has 14 amino acids. Germline loops: CDR1 SGHKS, CDR2 YYEKEE (reference sequence). V shed 4 bases and J 2 bases; nucleotides not matched to a gene: 4. CDR3 sequence (DNA): TGTGCCAGCAGCCCCAGGGGGCTTAACACTGAAGCTTTCTTT. It translates to CASSPRGLNTEAFF.

The CDR3 reads CASSLQGGPYTGELFF. In nucleotides, the CDR3 is TGTGCCAGCAGCCTGCAGGGGGGGCCTTACACCGGGGAGCTGTTTTTT. This chain connects TRBV3-1 to TRBJ2-2, with D perhaps matching TRBD1 or TRBD2 (7 bases each). Germline assignment: CDR1 LGHDT and CDR2 YNNKEL (reference sequence). The V end was cut by 4 bases, the J end by 3 bases, with 15 bases between. CDR3 size: 16 residues.

This rearrangement joins TRBV2 to TRBJ1-6, with D tentatively TRBD1 (5 bases). From germline, CDR1 is SNHLY and CDR2 FYNNEI. Trimming cost V 5 bases and J 6 bases, with 14 bases left between them. This CDR3 is built from 15 residues. CDR3 bases: TGTGCCAGCAGTTTAGTCGGGGGAGGTAATTCACCCCTCCACTTT. Its protein is CASSLVGGGNSPLHF.

This clonotype occurred a few times. The chain recombines TRBV6-6 with TRBJ1-5; TRBD1 matches at 7 bases. The CDR3 runs to 13 residues. V shed 4 bases and J 4 bases; nucleotides not matched to a gene: 1. Per germline, CDR1 MNHNY and CDR2 SVGAGI (reference sequence). In DNA form, the CDR3 reads TGTGCCAGCAGTTCGGACAGGAATCAGCCCCAGCATTTT. The encoded protein is CASSSDRNQPQHF.

The rearrangement uses TRBV13 and TRBJ2-7, with 9 bases fitting TRBD2. Germline V CDR1 and CDR2: PRHDT, FYEKMQ (reference sequence). Trimming removed 3 bases from V and 3 bases from J; junction bases left unmatched: 6. This CDR3 region has 15 residues. The CDR3 loop is CASSFTGLASYEQYF. For the CDR3, the DNA is TGTGCCAGCAGCTTCACCGGACTAGCGAGCTACGAGCAGTACTTC.

At least ten counts were recorded for this clonotype. The rearrangement uses TRBV20-1 and TRBJ2-7, with a weak D call TRBD1 (6 bases). The CDR3 is 13 amino acids. CDR1 is DFQATT, CDR2 SNEGSKA, per germline (reference sequence). Trimming shortened V by 4 bases and J by 0 bases, and 10 bases separated the two germline ends. CDR3 region: CSATDRSSYEQYF. CDR3 nucleotide sequence: TGCAGTGCTACAGACAGGAGCTCCTACGAGCAGTACTTC.

A single count supports this clonotype. The chain links TRBV5-1 to TRBJ1-1, with D perhaps TRBD1 (5 bases). Deletions cut 7 bases from V and 2 bases from J, with 18 bases between. Germline values: CDR1 SGHRS, CDR2 YFSETQ. This CDR3 has 15 amino acids. CDR3 nucleotide sequence: TGCGCCAGCCACTTCGGGGGGAGTAGAAACACTGAAGCTTTCTTT. It is translated as CASHFGGSRNTEAFF.

The chain couples TRBV2 to TRBJ1-6; D is ambiguous. In germline, CDR1 is SNHLY, CDR2 FYNNEI. This CDR3 comprises 15 residues. V was cut by 0 bases and J by 6 bases, with 9 bases left in between. Written as DNA, the CDR3 is TGTGCCAGCAGTGAAGCGGGGAATACTAATTCACCCCTCCACTTT. Protein sequence: CASSEAGNTNSPLHF.

Worth noting for this clonotype: The conserved phenylalanine or tryptophan normally closing the CDR3 is absent here, so this likely arose from a read error. This rearrangement joins TRBV9 to TRBJ2-2; a weak D match, TRBD1 (5 bases). There are 16 residues in the CDR3. Germline V gene lookup returns CDR1 SGDLS and CDR2 YYNGEE. Deletions cut 0 bases from V and 3 bases from J, with 12 bases between. CDR3 nucleotides: TGTGCCAGCAGCGTAGCGGCAGGGTCTGACACCGGGGAGCTGTTTCTT. Protein: CASSVAAGSDTGELFL.

This clonotype is categorized as medium-sized (0.01 to 0.1%). The V gene is TRBV9, the J gene TRBJ2-3; D may correspond to TRBD1 or TRBD2 (6 bases each). Per the germline V gene, CDR1 is SGDLS and CDR2 is YYNGEE. Deletions cut 4 bases from V and 1 base from J, with 19 bases between. The CDR3 runs to 17 residues. In DNA form, the CDR3 reads TGTGCCAGCAGCATCACCACGGGGGCAGTTGGCACAGATACGCAGTATTTT. This codes for CASSITTGAVGTDTQYF.

This clonotype was seen repeatedly, ten times or more. This chain joins TRBV7-6 and TRBJ2-2, with TRBD2 identical over 10 bases. CDR3 length equals 15 residues. The V gene end was trimmed by 5 bases and the J gene end by 6 bases; junction bases not matched to a gene: 6. Germline V gives CDR1 SGHVS, CDR2 FNYEAQ. The CDR3 DNA reads as TGTGCCAGCAGCGAACAGCGGGGGGGCGCCGGGGAGCTGTTTTTT. Translating gives CASSEQRGGAGELFF. The variable domain in full, completed from reference TRBV7-6 and TRBJ2-2, reads GAGVSQSPRYKVTKRGQDVALRCDPISGHVSLYWYRQALGQGPEFLTYFNYEAQQDKSGLPNDRFSAERPEGSISTLTIQRTEQRDSAMYRCASSEQRGGAGELFFGEGSRLTVL.

This clonotype was detected ten times or more. This sequence joins TRBV25-1 and TRBJ2-3; D gene ambiguous. Deletions cut 7 bases from V and 3 bases from J, with 11 bases between. The length of the CDR3 is 13 residues. Germline CDR1 reads MGHDK; CDR2 reads SYGVNS. Here the CDR3 reads CASNLNPTDTQYF. The CDR3 nucleotides are TGTGCCAGCAACCTGAACCCAACAGATACGCAGTATTTT.

In DNA form, the CDR3 reads TGTGCCAGCAGCTTAGTAGGGACAGGGACCTACGAGCAGTACTTC. Translated, it gives CASSLVGTGTYEQYF. The chain uses TRBV7-2 and TRBJ2-7; TRBD1 matches at 9 bases. J lost 2 bases, V lost 1 base, and 3 bases had no gene match. Germline V lookup: CDR1 SGHTA, CDR2 FQGNSA. This CDR3 has 15 amino acids. The full variable domain, its missing parts supplied by reference TRBV7-2 and TRBJ2-7, is GAGVSQSPSNKVTEKGKDVELRCDPISGHTALYWYRQSLGQGLEFLIYFQGNSAPDKSGLPSDRFSAERTGGSVSTLTIQRTQQEDSAVYLCASSLVGTGTYEQYFGPGTRLTVT.

Ten or more counts support this clonotype. The chain carries TRBV29-1 and TRBJ2-1, with D possibly matching TRBD1 (7 bases). The germline gives CDR1 SQVTM, CDR2 ANQGSEA. V shed 1 base and J shed 9 bases, with 13 bases lying between them. The CDR3 consists of 13 residues. CDR3 region: CSVEAGGHTEQFF. CDR3 DNA sequence: TGCAGCGTTGAAGCAGGGGGGCACACTGAGCAGTTCTTC.

This clonotype was recorded at least ten times. CDR3 sequence reads: CSVRGTVNSPLHF. CDR3 sequence (DNA): TGCAGCGTTAGGGGGACAGTGAATTCACCCCTCCACTTT. J is TRBJ1-6 and V is TRBV29-1; 7 bases line up with TRBD1. V shed 5 bases, J shed 7 bases, and the junction held 5 bases outside the gene matches. This CDR3 has 13 amino acids. Germline CDR1 and CDR2: SQVTM and ANQGSEA.

This clonotype was seen at least ten times. This chain uses TRBV9 with TRBJ1-1; 10 bases are a match to TRBD1. Germline V gene data show CDR1 as SGDLS and CDR2 as YYNGEE. V trimming: 1 base; J trimming: 6 bases; junction bases outside the gene matches: 6. CDR3 length equals 15 residues. The CDR3 loop reads CASSVRDRGGAEAFF. The CDR3 DNA sequence: TGTGCCAGCAGCGTAAGGGACAGGGGAGGTGCTGAAGCTTTCTTT. The full variable domain, in which reference TRBV9 and TRBJ1-1 provide the parts outside the CDR3, is DSGVTQTPKHLITATGQRVTLRCSPRSGDLSVYWYQQSLDQGLQFLIQYYNGEERAKGNILERFSAQQFPDLHSELNLSSLELGDSALYFCASSVRDRGGAEAFFGQGTRLTVV.

This clonotype was picked up many times. The rearrangement links TRBV20-1 to TRBJ1-3; no firm D call. Between the trimmed V and J ends, which lost 6 bases and 4 bases, there was a span of 13 bases. Germline-derived CDR1 and CDR2 are DFQATT and SNEGSKA (reference sequence). The CDR3 loop spans 13 amino acids. The CDR3: CSAEGLGGNTIYF. CDR3 bases: TGCAGTGCGGAAGGACTGGGGGGAAACACCATATATTTT.

In its sample, this clonotype was seen many times. This sequence joins TRBV20-1 and TRBJ2-7; unclear D gene. The CDR3 covers 13 residues. Between the trimmed V and J ends, which lost 6 bases and 2 bases, there was a span of 14 bases. Germline V CDR1 and CDR2: DFQATT, SNEGSKA (reference sequence). CDR3 region: CSALTDGAYEQYF. The CDR3 nucleotides are TGCAGTGCCCTCACGGACGGTGCCTACGAGCAGTACTTC.

This clonotype has a handful of counts. CDR3 protein: CASSEVDEAFF. CDR3 nucleotides: TGTGCCAGCAGTGAGGTGGATGAAGCTTTCTTT. The V gene is TRBV2, the J gene TRBJ1-1; no clear D gene. Germline V gene data show CDR1 as SNHLY and CDR2 as FYNNEI. The length of the CDR3 is 11 residues. V was pared by 3 bases and J by 7 bases, with 6 bases between. Supplemented by reference TRBV2 and TRBJ1-1, the full variable domain reads EPEVTQTPSHQVTQMGQEVILRCVPISNHLYFYWYRQILGQKVEFLVSFYNNEISEKSEIFDDQFSVERPDGSNFTLKIRSTKLEDSAMYFCASSEVDEAFFGQGTRLTVV.

V and J are TRBV6-2 or TRBV6-3 and TRBJ2-1, with 13 positions matching TRBD2. The CDR3 spans 15 residues. V lost 4 bases and J lost 7; bases outside the gene matches: 4. CDR1 is MNHEY, CDR2 SVGEGT, per germline. The DNA for the CDR3 is TGTGCCAGCAGTTTACTAGCGGGGGGGCCAAATGAGCAGTTCTTC. This codes for CASSLLAGGPNEQFF.

This clonotype was seen many times. As DNA, the CDR3 is TGTGCCAGCAGTCCCAACGGGACAGCCTATGGCTACACCTTC. As protein: CASSPNGTAYGYTF. The chain joins TRBV7-8 to TRBJ1-2; 7 bases match TRBD1. The trim removed 6 bases at V and 4 bases at J, leaving 8 bases unmatched. CDR1 is SGHVS, CDR2 FQNEAQ, per germline. The CDR3 loop spans 14 amino acids.

About this clonotype itself: An end of the junction does not agree with germline; a read error may underlie this. The chain links TRBV7-2 to TRBJ2-4; 11 nucleotides agree with TRBD2. Germline lookup yields CDR1 SGHTA and CDR2 FQGNSA. The CDR3 runs 18 residues. CDR3 in DNA: TGTGCCGGCAGTTTTTTGGGACTAGCGGTCCTAGCCAAAAACATTCAGTACTTC. It yields the protein CAGSFLGLAVLAKNIQYF.

The chain joins TRBV7-2 to TRBJ2-3; 8 bases agree with TRBD2. Trimming at V came to 1 base and at J to 9 bases, leaving 9 bases not matched to a gene. The germline V gene has CDR1 SGHTA and CDR2 FQGNSA. The CDR3 is made up of 15 amino acids. The chain's CDR3 is CASSLGGGRRQTQYF. The CDR3 DNA reads TGTGCCAGCAGCTTAGGCGGGGGGCGGCGACAGACGCAGTATTTT.